The subject of this entry is one T cell receptor beta chain. The antigen is not known. The CDR3 loop spans 15 amino acids. The germline V and J ends were trimmed by 6 bases and 1 base, with 13 bases remaining between them. Germline values: CDR1 LNHNV, CDR2 YYDKDF (reference sequence). The data originate from a study of cytomegalovirus exposure and HLA in healthy donors. Broader study findings: In a later analysis, most CMV-associated TCR beta chains appeared HLA-restricted. The productive fraction for most TCR beta V segments was about 90% or about 30% in an earlier analysis.

Primers: 60 Vbeta forward and 13 Jbeta reverse. Produced via immunoSEQ multiplex PCR; TCRdb's table is partial and in-frame only. Among 85,000 to 120,000 clones listed, 70% to 80% were seen once. This clonotype was obtained from a male donor in good health and CMV-seropositive. V gene TRBV15 combines with J gene TRBJ2-1; D is perhaps TRBD2 (6 bases). Sequenced input: PBMCs. CDR3 DNA: TGTGCCACCAGGTCTTCCAGCGGGTCCTACAATGAGCAGTTCTTC. It yields the protein CATRSSSGSYNEQFF.